This is a list of T cell receptor beta chains from one sample in a study of T cell repertoires in cytomegalovirus infection. TCRdb reanalysed the reads using MiXCR and keeps one entry per CDR3 protein. The data show about 830,000 distinct CDR3 sequences, approximately 32% seen once. Which antigens these TCRs recognize remains unknown. The sequencing here drew on cultured CD8+ T cells from PBMCs, taken from culture after CMV antigen stimulation. The origin of the receptors is a human donor in good health (CMV status not recorded). Some clones in this sample may be carry-over from other donors' samples. The CDR3 runs from the conserved cysteine through the conserved F or W. D genes are given only for firm matches. Expanded clones get a size class; other rows say once, few or many, or leave the size out.

>TRBJ2-1|TRBV6-1|NA|NA
CASSEAGEGVDEQFF
>TRBJ2-3|TRBV29-1|TRBD1|NA
CSVDQVRGLSDTQYF
>TRBJ2-3|TRBV27|NA|few
CASSLGPRTDTQYF
>TRBJ1-1|TRBV2|NA|few
CASSDEGGTEAFF
>TRBJ1-1|TRBV5-1|TRBD1|NA
CASSWGTDTEAFF
>TRBJ1-6|TRBV6-6|NA|few
CASSRSPGQGPFPSWYNSPLHF
>TRBJ2-2|TRBV4-3|TRBD1|NA
CASSLRGQGEWTGELFF
>TRBJ2-7|TRBV10-3|NA|few
CATTGSSYEQYF
>TRBJ2-7|TRBV7-6|TRBD2|few
CASSLTSPHYEQYF
>TRBJ1-6|TRBV4-1|NA|few
CASSQGHPTNSPLHF
>TRBJ1-2|TRBV25-1|NA|NA
CASSALRGGAESYTF
>TRBJ1-5|TRBV28|NA|NA
CASTPRAYSNQPQHF
>TRBJ2-5|TRBV10-3|TRBD2|NA
CAINPSGGASAHETQYF
>TRBJ2-2|TRBV12-3/TRBV12-4|NA|few
CASTYEEGYGTGELFF
>TRBJ2-3|TRBV7-9|NA|few
CASSPKQRTTHTDTQYF
>TRBJ1-1|TRBV12-3/TRBV12-4|NA|NA
CASTWDRAFF
>TRBJ1-5|TRBV12-5|NA|NA
CASGLQLNQPQHF
>TRBJ1-5|TRBV7-2|NA|many
CASSTRDSVSNQPQHF
>TRBJ2-3|TRBV7-6|NA|many
CASSLGRTRITDTQYF
>TRBJ1-3|TRBV6-5|NA|NA
CASSYSNSFISGNTIYF
>TRBJ2-2|TRBV5-4|TRBD2|NA
CASSLESGGQGGELFF
>TRBJ2-4|TRBV2|NA|NA
CASFLSGTGQNIQYF
>TRBJ2-7|TRBV27|TRBD1|NA
CASSFKTGVDEQYF
>TRBJ1-5|TRBV6-2/TRBV6-3|NA|few
CASSYSQDSGLGVNQPQHF
>TRBJ1-2|TRBV4-3|TRBD1|NA
CASSQGNNYGYTF
>TRBJ1-1|TRBV25-1|TRBD1|NA
CASSAHRGNTEAFF
>TRBJ1-1|TRBV7-8|NA|few
CASSLGPRATEAFF
>TRBJ1-6|TRBV19|NA|NA
CASKRGDNSPLHF
>TRBJ2-3|TRBV2|NA|NA
CAVPLGVREDTQYF
>TRBJ1-1|TRBV6-6|NA|NA
CASSYERGARSEAFF
>TRBJ2-2|TRBV10-3|NA|NA
CAISEPRSPGELFF
>TRBJ2-7|TRBV7-2|NA|few
CASSLDGERPSYEQYF
>TRBJ2-2|TRBV6-5|NA|NA
CTTDQWGAGTGELFF
>TRBJ2-1|TRBV7-2|NA|many
CASSSWMEEQFF
>TRBJ1-4|TRBV4-1|NA|NA
CASSQFALGDANEKLFF
>TRBJ2-4|TRBV7-9|TRBD2|few
CASSPGLASKNIQYF
>TRBJ2-2|TRBV14|NA|NA
CASSQERLWDTNTGELFF
>TRBJ2-7|TRBV19|TRBD2|few
CASSIGSGGLAYEQYF
>TRBJ2-1|TRBV19|TRBD2|NA
CASSWGGNYNEQFF
>TRBJ1-5|TRBV7-2|NA|many
CASSLYLGVNQPQHF
>TRBJ1-6|TRBV6-1|NA|few
CASSPGWGMNSPLHF
>TRBJ1-5|TRBV4-1|TRBD1|few
CASSHTGGGQPQHF
>TRBJ2-2|TRBV15|TRBD1|NA
CATSRDGTGGGELFF
>TRBJ1-4|TRBV7-8|TRBD1|few
CASSAGGQGSEKLFF